The next 6 T cell receptor beta chains were all read from a single sample in a study of beta chain features in type 1 diabetes. Expressed TCRB transcripts were sequenced after all isolated RNA was converted to cDNA. TCRdb keeps only in-frame clones here, not all; method: immunoSEQ multiplex PCR. Among almost 350,000 clones listed, roughly 8% were seen once. Input material: central memory CD4+ T cells from blood. These receptors came from a woman aged 18-30 years in good health.

Comment on this clone: At one boundary the junction diverges from the germline segment, which might be a read error. The genes are TRBV10-3 and TRBJ1-2; 7 bases fit TRBD1. The V gene's germline CDR1 is ENHRY and CDR2 SYGVKD. The CDR3 loop spans 15 amino acids. The CDR3 region has the DNA TGTGCCAGCAGTTCCGGGACAGCCTTTTCCTATGGCTACACCTTC. Translation gives CASSSGTAFSYGYTF.

This clone occurred a few times. The chain couples TRBV7-2 to TRBJ2-7; D is uncertain. The germline V gene encodes CDR1 SGHTA and CDR2 FQGNSA. The V gene lost 3 bases and the J gene lost 5 bases, with 5 bases spanning the gap. The CDR3 length is 11 residues. CDR3: CASSFFDEQYF. The CDR3, as DNA: TGTGCCAGCAGCTTTTTCGACGAGCAGTACTTC.

This clone has at least ten counts. The chain links TRBV23-1 to TRBJ2-1; weak D call: TRBD1 (5 bases). TRBV23-1 is filed as an ORF, its function uncertain. Between the trimmed V and J ends, which lost 5 bases and 6 bases, there was a span of 20 bases. The CDR3 covers 16 residues. The CDR3 region is CASSRRRVFYCNEQFF. CDR3 nucleotide sequence: TGCGCCAGCAGTAGGCGCAGGGTATTTTATTGCAATGAGCAGTTCTTC.

Only a few counts were recorded for this clone. This sequence joins TRBV7-6 and TRBJ1-1; D is ambiguous. Per the germline V gene, CDR1 is SGHVS and CDR2 is FNYEAQ. V shed 5 bases and J shed 6 bases, with 10 bases lying between them. The CDR3 has 12 amino acids. CDR3 bases: TGTGCCAGCAGCCCCGTCGTCGCTGAAGCTTTCTTT. Translation: CASSPVVAEAFF.

This clone was observed at least ten times. This chain links TRBV7-9 with TRBJ2-3; TRBD2 matches 8 bases. Germline CDR1 and CDR2: SEHNR and FQNEAQ (reference sequence). V was clipped by 1 base and J by 3 bases; unmatched bases: 3. The CDR3 runs 15 residues. The CDR3 coding sequence is TGTGCCAGCAGCTTAGGGGCGGGAGGTACAGATACGCAGTATTTT. This sequence encodes CASSLGAGGTDTQYF.

A word on this clone: A much larger clone differs by one base, so this may be a read error. The CDR3 spells CASSLDRYNEQFF. CDR3 DNA: TGTGCCAGCAGCTTAGACAGGTACAATGAGCAGTTCTTC. The chain couples TRBV7-9 to TRBJ2-1; D is perhaps TRBD1 (5 bases). The CDR3 is 13 amino acids. The germline V and J ends were trimmed by 1 base and 4 bases, with 5 bases remaining between them. Germline assignment: CDR1 SEHNR and CDR2 FQNEAQ (reference sequence). Looking up the rest from reference TRBV7-9 and TRBJ2-1 gives the full variable domain: DTGVSQNPRHKITKRGQNVTFRCDPISEHNRLYWYRQTLGQGPEFLTYFQNEAQLEKSRLLSDRFSAERPKGSFSTLEIQRTEQGDSAMYLCASSLDRYNEQFFGPGTRLTVL.